This note documents a single TCR beta chain sequence. The authors' processing: Reference gene primer amplification gave nucleated cell count estimates. Here immunoSEQ multiplex PCR was the method, and the copy in TCRdb shows in-frame clones only, minus some. That table furnishes V, J and clone size, whereas the DNA furnished D and trimming. The table lists 35,000 to 45,000 clones, around 90% of them singletons. The V gene's germline CDR1 is MNHEY and CDR2 SMNVEV (reference sequence). This CDR3 comprises 14 residues. The J segment lost 7 bases and the V segment lost 5 bases, leaving 7 bases of the junction unmatched. The data derive from a study of blood T cell repertoires in COVID-19. Overall study context: Samples came from the United States, Italy and Spain, spanning acute and convalescent COVID-19. Sources were T cells, B-cell-depleted T cells, or PBMCs; the material itself was cDNA or gDNA.

Input material: peripheral blood. The receptor comes from a human donor in a cohort sampled during active COVID-19. The chain combines TRBV27 with TRBJ1-1, with 10 bases matching TRBD1. The CDR3 sequence: CASSPSTGGVEAFF. CDR3 DNA: TGTGCCAGCAGTCCTTCGACAGGGGGCGTTGAAGCTTTCTTT.